This T cell receptor beta chain was observed in a study of T cells in Graves' hyperthyroidism and ophthalmopathy. Amplification targeted TCR beta CDR3 regions from RNA transcripts. TCR CDR3 underwent first-round RT-PCR with the HTBI primer set. TCRdb passed the multiplex PCR reads through MiXCR, listing each CDR3 protein once. The repertoire consists of approximately 690,000 distinct CDR3 sequences, with under 25% occurring once and the leading ten covering under 35%. Study results and limitations: Also found in blood were most expanded thyroid clonotypes above 0.001.

Using approximately 10 ml of fresh peripheral blood, PBMCs were prepared. This clonotype was observed at least ten times. Its matching antigen is unknown. Sample: blood. The sequence was collected from a man aged 30-40 years with Graves' ophthalmopathy.

This CDR3 reads CASSPYGSQTDTQYF. CDR3 bases: TGTGCCAGCAGTCCCTACGGTTCGCAGACAGATACGCAGTATTTT. The V gene is TRBV27, the J gene TRBJ2-3; the D is unclear. V was shortened by 5 bases and J by 3 bases, with 15 bases between the two germline ends. Germline loops: CDR1 MNHEY, CDR2 SMNVEV (reference sequence). The CDR3 sequence is 15 residues long.